This TCR beta chain was obtained from a study of cytomegalovirus exposure and HLA in healthy donors. Findings and caveats of the study: Most observed TCR sequences were rare, whereas some public TCRs were detected in many donors.

Of note for this clone: The antigen is undetermined.

60 Vbeta and 13 Jbeta primers were used in PCR. Method: immunoSEQ multiplex PCR; TCRdb's copy keeps in-frame clones and lacks some. The sample has more than 95,000 clones; approximately 71% are singletons. Per the germline V gene, CDR1 is LNHDA and CDR2 is SQIVND (reference sequence). The CDR3 is made up of 15 amino acids. The germline V and J ends were trimmed by 1 base and 0 bases, with 8 bases remaining between them. The rearrangement uses TRBV19 and TRBJ2-3, with a weak D call TRBD2 (5 bases). The sequence came from a woman in her fifties or sixties in good health and CMV-seronegative. The sequenced material came from PBMCs. The CDR3 loop is CASSIGAESTDTQYF. The DNA of the CDR3 is TGTGCCAGTAGTATAGGAGCGGAAAGCACAGATACGCAGTATTTT.